The clone carrying this T cell receptor (beta chain) was recorded many times. These data belong to a study of HIV-infected patients and healthy controls. Reverse transcription used around 500 ng RNA and constant-region primers for alpha and beta. Separate chain-specific third strand synthesis with multiplexing indices produced the alpha and beta libraries. Using its own MiXCR run on the 5' RACE reads, TCRdb lists one record per CDR3 protein. Of under 5,500 distinct CDR3 sequences in the sample, about 8% were seen once. The CDR3 has 14 amino acids. Trimming stripped 4 bases from V and 5 bases from J, with 14 bases between. Germline lookup yields CDR1 LNHDA and CDR2 SQIVND (reference sequence). Whole blood was used without fractionation, so all unsorted peripheral T cells were included.

The source was blood, collected before antiretroviral therapy. The rearrangement links TRBV19 to TRBJ1-1, with D tentatively TRBD1 (6 bases). The TCR sequence derives from an adult with HIV infection. The chain's CDR3 is CASSTFTGSTEAFF. The CDR3 region has the DNA TGTGCCAGTAGTACCTTTACAGGGTCAACTGAAGCTTTCTTT.